A selection of T cell receptor beta chains follows, all from one sample in a study of regulatory T cells in long-lasting Graves disease. From the multiplex PCR reads, TCRdb called clonotypes with MiXCR, one entry per CDR3 protein. Altogether some 240,000 distinct CDR3 sequences are present, roughly a fifth being singletons, with the ten largest covering around 11%. A further study also used this sample, focusing on T cells in Graves' hyperthyroidism and ophthalmopathy.

This specimen consisted of peripheral blood mononuclear cells (PBMCs), obtained at new diagnosis, from a patient treated with antithyroid drugs. Receptors were obtained from a woman under 40 with Graves disease. CDR3s include the opening cysteine and the closing phenylalanine or tryptophan. The D gene is left open where the match is weak. A row's size may be missing; if present it is once, few, many or a size class.

V	size	J	D	CDR3	DNA
TRBV7-9	.	TRBJ2-2	TRBD1	CASSFRGHDTGELFF	TGTGCCAGCAGCTTTAGGGGGCACGACACCGGGGAGCTGTTTTTT
TRBV29-1	many	TRBJ2-5	TRBD1	CSVDETGGWKTQYF	TGCAGCGTTGATGAGACAGGGGGCTGGAAGACCCAGTACTTC
TRBV30	many	TRBJ1-5	TRBD1	CAWSVLGQGNQPQHF	TGTGCCTGGAGTGTACTTGGACAGGGGAATCAGCCCCAGCATTTT
TRBV20-1	many	TRBJ1-1	.	CSADNKDRIAEAFF	TGCAGTGCTGACAATAAGGACAGAATAGCTGAAGCTTTCTTT
TRBV28	many	TRBJ2-7	.	CASRELDYEQYF	TGTGCCAGCAGGGAGCTAGACTACGAGCAGTACTTC
TRBV19	many	TRBJ1-1	TRBD1	CASSIGQGRGNTEAFF	TGTGCCAGTAGTATTGGACAGGGGAGAGGGAACACTGAAGCTTTCTTT
TRBV28	few	TRBJ1-2	.	CASSLQASGYTF	TGTGCCAGCAGTTTACAGGCCTCTGGCTACACCTTC
TRBV29-1	few	TRBJ2-7	.	CSVVLQGVEQYF	TGCAGCGTTGTCTTACAGGGCGTCGAGCAGTACTTC
TRBV11-2	many	TRBJ2-7	TRBD1	CASSSLGGQGPYEQYF	TGTGCCAGCAGCTCTTTGGGGGGACAGGGACCCTACGAGCAGTACTTC
TRBV5-1	many	TRBJ1-2	.	CASSYTPPEAYGYTF	TGCGCCAGCAGCTACACTCCCCCTGAGGCCTATGGCTACACCTTC
TRBV6-1	.	TRBJ1-2	TRBD1	CASSPSGTGGARVYGYTF	TGTGCCAGCAGCCCCTCCGGGACAGGGGGCGCGAGGGTCTATGGCTACACCTTC
TRBV6-1	many	TRBJ2-2	TRBD2	CASSEGTSDTGELFF	TGTGCCAGCAGTGAAGGGACTAGTGACACCGGGGAGCTGTTTTTT
TRBV19	many	TRBJ2-1	.	CASTLQASSYNEQFF	TGTGCCAGTACACTACAGGCCAGCTCCTACAATGAGCAGTTCTTC
TRBV10-1	few	TRBJ2-5	.	CASSESKGTVGQETQYF	TGCGCCAGCAGTGAGTCGAAGGGGACGGTGGGTCAAGAGACCCAGTACTTC
TRBV12-3/TRBV12-4	many	TRBJ2-3	.	CASRQSLLEYF	TGTGCCAGCAGACAGAGCCTCTTGGAATATTTT
TRBV6-7	once	TRBJ2-5	TRBD2	CASSYTGSGRAQETQYF	TGTGCCAGCAGTTACACGGGAAGCGGGAGGGCCCAGGAGACCCAGTACTTC
TRBV11-2	many	TRBJ2-2	.	CASSLDLRAASLTGELFF	TGTGCCAGCAGCTTAGATTTACGGGCGGCGTCCCTCACCGGGGAGCTGTTTTTT
TRBV7-9	many	TRBJ2-1	.	CASSPRGLQSSYNEQFF	TGTGCCAGCAGCCCCCGAGGACTACAAAGCTCCTACAATGAGCAGTTCTTC
TRBV10-3	few	TRBJ2-6	.	CAISDSLVRANVLTF	TGTGCCATCAGTGACAGCCTAGTCAGGGCCAACGTCCTGACTTTC
TRBV20-1	many	TRBJ2-3	.	CSAQNRRLSTDTQYF	TGCAGTGCTCAAAACCGTAGACTGAGCACAGATACGCAGTATTTT
TRBV15	.	TRBJ2-7	.	CATSRDKASYEQYF	TGTGCCACCAGCAGAGATAAGGCCTCCTACGAGCAGTACTTC
TRBV29-1	many	TRBJ1-2	TRBD1	CSVDDGTVYGYTF	TGCAGCGTTGACGATGGGACAGTCTATGGCTACACCTTC
TRBV28	many	TRBJ1-6	TRBD1	CASSPPDRSNLPLHF	TGTGCCAGCAGTCCGCCGGACAGGAGTAATTTACCCCTCCACTTT
TRBV12-3/TRBV12-4	.	TRBJ1-2	.	CASSRISIGYTF	TGTGCCAGCAGCCGAATCTCTATTGGCTACACCTTC
TRBV4-2	few	TRBJ2-7	TRBD2	CASSRGLAGDYEQYF	TGTGCCAGCAGCCGTGGGCTAGCGGGAGACTACGAGCAGTACTTC
TRBV7-9	many	TRBJ2-3	TRBD1	CASSLTGVSTDTQYF	TGTGCCAGCAGCTTGACAGGGGTGTCCACAGATACGCAGTATTTT
TRBV6-2/TRBV6-3	few	TRBJ2-1	TRBD2	CASTLGAGGYNEQFF	TGTGCCAGCACCCTTGGAGCGGGGGGCTACAATGAGCAGTTCTTC
TRBV2	many	TRBJ1-5	.	CASSVGSYQPQHF	TGTGCCAGCAGTGTTGGCAGTTATCAGCCCCAGCATTTT
TRBV6-1	few	TRBJ2-5	.	CASSPKGPGTQYF	TGTGCCAGCAGTCCGAAGGGTCCCGGGACCCAGTACTTC